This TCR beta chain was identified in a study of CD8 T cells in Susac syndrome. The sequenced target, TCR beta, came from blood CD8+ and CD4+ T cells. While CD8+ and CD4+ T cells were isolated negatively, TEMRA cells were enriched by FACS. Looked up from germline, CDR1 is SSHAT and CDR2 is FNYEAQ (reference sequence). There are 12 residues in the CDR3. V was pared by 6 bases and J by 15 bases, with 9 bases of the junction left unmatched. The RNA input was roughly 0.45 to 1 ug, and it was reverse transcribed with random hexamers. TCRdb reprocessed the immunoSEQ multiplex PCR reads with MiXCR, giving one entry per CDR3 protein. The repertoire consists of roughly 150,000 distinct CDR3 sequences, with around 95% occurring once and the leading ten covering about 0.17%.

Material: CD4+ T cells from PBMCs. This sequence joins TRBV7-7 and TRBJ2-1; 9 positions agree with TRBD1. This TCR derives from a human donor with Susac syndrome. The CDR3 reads CASSSPGTGTFF. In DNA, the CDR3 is TGTGCCAGCAGTTCCCCCGGGACAGGGACGTTCTTC.